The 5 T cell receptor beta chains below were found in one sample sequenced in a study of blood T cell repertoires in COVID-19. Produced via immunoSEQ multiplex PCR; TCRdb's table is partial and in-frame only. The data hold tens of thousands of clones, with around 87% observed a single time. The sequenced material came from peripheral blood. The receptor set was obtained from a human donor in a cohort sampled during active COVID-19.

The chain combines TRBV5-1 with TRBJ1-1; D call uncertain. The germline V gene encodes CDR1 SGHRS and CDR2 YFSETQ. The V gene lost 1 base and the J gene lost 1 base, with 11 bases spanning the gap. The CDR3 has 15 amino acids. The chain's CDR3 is CASSLSADPNTEAFF. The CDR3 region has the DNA TGCGCCAGCAGCTTGTCGGCGGATCCGAACACTGAAGCTTTCTTT.

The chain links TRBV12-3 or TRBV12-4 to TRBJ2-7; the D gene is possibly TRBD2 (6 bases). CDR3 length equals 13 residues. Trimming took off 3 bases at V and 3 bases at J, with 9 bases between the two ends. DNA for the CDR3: TGTGCCAGCAGTTTTTTCGGGGGCTACGAGCAGTACTTC. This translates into CASSFFGGYEQYF.

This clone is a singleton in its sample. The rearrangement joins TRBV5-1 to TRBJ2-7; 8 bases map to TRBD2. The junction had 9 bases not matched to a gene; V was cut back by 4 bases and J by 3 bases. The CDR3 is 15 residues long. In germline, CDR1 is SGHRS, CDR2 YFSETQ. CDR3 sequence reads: CASSMTGTSDYEQYF. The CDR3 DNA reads TGCGCCAGCAGCATGACCGGGACTAGTGACTACGAGCAGTACTTC. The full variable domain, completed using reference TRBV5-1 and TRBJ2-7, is KAGVTQTPRYLIKTRGQQVTLSCSPISGHRSVSWYQQTPGQGLQFLFEYFSETQRNKGNFPGRFSGRQFSNSRSEMNVSTLELGDSALYLCASSMTGTSDYEQYFGPGTRLTVT.

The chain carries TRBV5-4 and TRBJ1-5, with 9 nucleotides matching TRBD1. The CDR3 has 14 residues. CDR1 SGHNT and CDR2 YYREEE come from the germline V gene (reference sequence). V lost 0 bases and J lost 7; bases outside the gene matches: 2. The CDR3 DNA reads TGTGCCAGCAGCTTGGACAGGGGGCAACAGCCCCAGCATTTT. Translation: CASSLDRGQQPQHF.

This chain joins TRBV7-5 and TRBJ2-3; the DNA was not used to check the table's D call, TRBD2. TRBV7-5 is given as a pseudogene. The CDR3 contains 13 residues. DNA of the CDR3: TGTGTCAGAAGCGAACGAGCCACAGATACGCAGTATTTT. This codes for CVRSERATDTQYF.